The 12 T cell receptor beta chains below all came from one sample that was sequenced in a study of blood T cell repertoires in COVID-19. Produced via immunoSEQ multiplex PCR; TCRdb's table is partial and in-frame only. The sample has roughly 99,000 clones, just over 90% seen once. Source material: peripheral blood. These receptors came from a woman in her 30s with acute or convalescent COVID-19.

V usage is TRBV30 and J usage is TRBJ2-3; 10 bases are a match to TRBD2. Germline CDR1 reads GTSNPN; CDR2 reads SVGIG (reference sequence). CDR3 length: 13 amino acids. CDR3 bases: TGTGCGTCAAGCGGGGGGGCGCCAGATACGCAGTATTTT. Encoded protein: CASSGGAPDTQYF.

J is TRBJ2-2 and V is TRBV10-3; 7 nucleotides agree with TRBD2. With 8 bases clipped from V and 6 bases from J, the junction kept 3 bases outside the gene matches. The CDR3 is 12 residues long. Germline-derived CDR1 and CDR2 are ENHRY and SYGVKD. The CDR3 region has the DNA TGTGCCATCGGGCGGGGGTCCGGGGAGCTGTTTTTT. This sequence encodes CAIGRGSGELFF.

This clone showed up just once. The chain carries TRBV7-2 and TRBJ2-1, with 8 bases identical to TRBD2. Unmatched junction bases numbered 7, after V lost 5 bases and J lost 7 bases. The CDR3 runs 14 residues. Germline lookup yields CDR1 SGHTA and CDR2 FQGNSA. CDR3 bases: TGTGCCAGCAGCCAATCTATAGCGGGAAATGAGCAGTTCTTC. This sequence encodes CASSQSIAGNEQFF.

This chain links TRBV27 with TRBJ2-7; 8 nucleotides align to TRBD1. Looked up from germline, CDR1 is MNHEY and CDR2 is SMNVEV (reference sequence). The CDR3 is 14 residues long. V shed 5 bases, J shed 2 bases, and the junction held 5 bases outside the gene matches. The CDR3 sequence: CASSGGQGPYEQYF. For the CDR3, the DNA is TGTGCCAGCAGTGGCGGACAGGGTCCCTACGAGCAGTACTTC.

The DNA for the CDR3 is TGTGCCAGCAGCTTGGCGGGTTTAGCGGGGGGGCTATCGGGAGAGACCCAGTACTTC. This encodes CASSLAGLAGGLSGETQYF. The V and J genes are TRBV5-4 and TRBJ2-5; TRBD2 matches at 11 bases. CDR1 and CDR2 from the germline V gene are SGHNT and YYREEE (reference sequence). CDR3 length: 19 amino acids. J gave up 4 bases and V 0 bases, and 14 bases lay outside the gene matches.

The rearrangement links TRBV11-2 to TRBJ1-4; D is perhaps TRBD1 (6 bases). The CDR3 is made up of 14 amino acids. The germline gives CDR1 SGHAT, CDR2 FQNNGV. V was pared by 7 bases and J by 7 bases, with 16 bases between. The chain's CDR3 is CASKGNREGEKLFF. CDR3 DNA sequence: TGTGCCAGCAAAGGAAACAGGGAGGGTGAAAAACTGTTTTTT. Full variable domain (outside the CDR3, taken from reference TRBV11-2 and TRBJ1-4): EAGVAQSPRYKIIEKRQSVAFWCNPISGHATLYWYQQILGQGPKLLIQFQNNGVVDDSQLPKDRFSAERLKGVDSTLKIQPAKLEDSAVYLCASKGNREGEKLFFGSGTQLSVL.

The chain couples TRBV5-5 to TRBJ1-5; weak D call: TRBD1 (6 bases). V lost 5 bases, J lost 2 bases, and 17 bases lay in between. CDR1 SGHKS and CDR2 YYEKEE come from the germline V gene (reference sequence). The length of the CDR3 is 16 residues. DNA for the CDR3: TGTGCCAGCAGTACGGGGCTCTCAGGGGGCAATCAGCCCCAGCATTTT. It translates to CASSTGLSGGNQPQHF.

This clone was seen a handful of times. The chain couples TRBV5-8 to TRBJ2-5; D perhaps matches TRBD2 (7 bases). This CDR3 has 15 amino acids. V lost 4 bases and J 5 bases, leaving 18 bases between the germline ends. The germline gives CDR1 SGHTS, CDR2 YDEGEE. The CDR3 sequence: CASSLQRGGRETQYF. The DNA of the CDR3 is TGTGCCAGCAGCCTGCAGAGGGGGGGTCGGGAGACCCAGTACTTC. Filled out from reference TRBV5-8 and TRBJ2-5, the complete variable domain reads EAGVTQSPTHLIKTRGQQATLRCSPISGHTSVYWYQQALGLGLQFLLWYDEGEERNRGNFPPRFSGRQFPNYSSELNVNALELEDSALYLCASSLQRGGRETQYFGPGTRLLVL.

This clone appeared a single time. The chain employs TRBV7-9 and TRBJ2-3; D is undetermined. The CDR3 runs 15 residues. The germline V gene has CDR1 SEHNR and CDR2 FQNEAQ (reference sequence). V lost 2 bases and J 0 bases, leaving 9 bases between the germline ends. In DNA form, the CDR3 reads TGTGCCAGCAGCTTAAAGTGGCAGAGCACAGATACGCAGTATTTT. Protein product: CASSLKWQSTDTQYF.

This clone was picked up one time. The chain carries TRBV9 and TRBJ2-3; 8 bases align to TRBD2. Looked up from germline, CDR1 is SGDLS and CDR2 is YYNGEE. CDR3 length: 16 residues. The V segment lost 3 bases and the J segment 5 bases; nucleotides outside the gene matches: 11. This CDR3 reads CASSAVAGTRGDTQYF. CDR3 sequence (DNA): TGTGCCAGCAGCGCCGTGGCCGGGACTAGGGGAGATACGCAGTATTTT.

CDR3 sequence (DNA): TGTGCCAGCTCACCACTCGCAAGGAGCAGCGCCTACGAGCAGTACTTC. It codes for CASSPLARSSAYEQYF. The V call is TRBV18, the J call TRBJ2-7, with D unclear. Trimming shortened V by 1 base and J by 2 bases, and 15 bases separated the two germline ends. Per the germline V gene, CDR1 is KGHSH and CDR2 is LQKENI. The length of the CDR3 is 16 residues.

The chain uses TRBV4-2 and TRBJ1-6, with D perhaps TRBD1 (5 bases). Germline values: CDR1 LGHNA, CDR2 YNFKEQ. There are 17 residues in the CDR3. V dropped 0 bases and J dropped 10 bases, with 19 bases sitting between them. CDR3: CASSQDGGDRTQSPLHF. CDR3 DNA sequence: TGTGCCAGCAGCCAAGATGGGGGGGACCGGACTCAGTCACCCCTCCACTTT.